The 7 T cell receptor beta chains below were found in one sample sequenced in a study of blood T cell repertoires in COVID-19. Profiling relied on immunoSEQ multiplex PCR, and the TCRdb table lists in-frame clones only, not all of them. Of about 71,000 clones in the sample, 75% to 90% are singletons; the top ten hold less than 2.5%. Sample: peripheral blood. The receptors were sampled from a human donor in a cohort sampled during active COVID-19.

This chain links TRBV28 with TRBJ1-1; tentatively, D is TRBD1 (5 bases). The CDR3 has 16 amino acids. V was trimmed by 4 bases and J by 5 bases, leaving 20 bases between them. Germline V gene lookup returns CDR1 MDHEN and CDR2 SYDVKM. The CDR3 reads CASSSMGTLLLTEAFF. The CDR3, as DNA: TGTGCCAGCAGTTCGATGGGGACTCTACTTCTAACTGAAGCTTTCTTT. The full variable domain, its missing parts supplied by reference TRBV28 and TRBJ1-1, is DVKVTQSSRYLVKRTGEKVFLECVQDMDHENMFWYRQDPGLGLRLIYFSYDVKMKEKGDIPEGYSVSREKKERFSLILESASTNQTSMYLCASSSMGTLLLTEAFFGQGTRLTVV.

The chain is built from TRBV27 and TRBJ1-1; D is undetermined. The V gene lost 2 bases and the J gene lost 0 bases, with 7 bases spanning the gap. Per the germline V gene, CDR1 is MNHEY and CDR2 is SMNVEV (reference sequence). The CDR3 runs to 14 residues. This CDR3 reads CASSLHYMNTEAFF. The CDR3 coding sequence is TGTGCCAGCAGTTTACACTACATGAACACTGAAGCTTTCTTT.

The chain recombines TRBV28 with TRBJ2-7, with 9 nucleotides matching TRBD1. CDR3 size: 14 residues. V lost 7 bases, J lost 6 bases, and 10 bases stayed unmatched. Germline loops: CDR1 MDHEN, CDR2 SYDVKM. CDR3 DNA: TGTGCCAGCAAGCTGGACAGGGGTTTCGGCGAGCAGTACTTC. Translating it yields CASKLDRGFGEQYF.

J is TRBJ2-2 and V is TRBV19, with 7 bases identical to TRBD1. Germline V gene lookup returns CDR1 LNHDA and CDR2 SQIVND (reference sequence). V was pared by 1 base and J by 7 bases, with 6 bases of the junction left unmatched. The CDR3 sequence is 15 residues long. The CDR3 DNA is TGTGCCAGTAGTATAGGGGGACAGAAAGGCGGGGAGCTGTTTTTT. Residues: CASSIGGQKGGELFF.

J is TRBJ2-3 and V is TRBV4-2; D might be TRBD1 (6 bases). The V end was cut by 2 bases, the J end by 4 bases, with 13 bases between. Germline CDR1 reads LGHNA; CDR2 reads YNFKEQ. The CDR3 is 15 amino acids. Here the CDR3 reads CASSQQGQGPDTQYF. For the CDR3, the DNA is TGTGCCAGCAGCCAACAAGGGCAGGGGCCAGATACGCAGTATTTT.

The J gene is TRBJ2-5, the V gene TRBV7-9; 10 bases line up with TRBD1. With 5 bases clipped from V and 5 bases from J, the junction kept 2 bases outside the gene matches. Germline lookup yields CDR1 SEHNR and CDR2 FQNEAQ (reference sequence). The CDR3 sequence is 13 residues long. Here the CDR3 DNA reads TGTGCCAGCAGCCCGGGACAGGGGGAGACCCAGTACTTC. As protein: CASSPGQGETQYF.

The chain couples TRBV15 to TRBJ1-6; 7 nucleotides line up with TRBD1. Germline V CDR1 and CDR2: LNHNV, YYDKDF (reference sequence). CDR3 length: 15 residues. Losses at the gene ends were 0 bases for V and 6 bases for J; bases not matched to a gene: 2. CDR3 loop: CATSREGTANSPLHF. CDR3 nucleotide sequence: TGTGCCACCAGCAGAGAGGGGACAGCTAATTCACCCCTCCACTTT.